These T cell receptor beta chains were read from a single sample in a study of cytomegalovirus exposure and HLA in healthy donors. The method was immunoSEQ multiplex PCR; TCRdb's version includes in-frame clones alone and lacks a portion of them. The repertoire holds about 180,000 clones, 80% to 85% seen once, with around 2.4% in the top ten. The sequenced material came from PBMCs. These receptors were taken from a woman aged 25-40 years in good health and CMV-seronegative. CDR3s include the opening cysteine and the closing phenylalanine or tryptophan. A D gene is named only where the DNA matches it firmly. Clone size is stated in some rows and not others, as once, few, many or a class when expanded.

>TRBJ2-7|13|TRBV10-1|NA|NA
TGCGCCAGCAGTGATAAGAGCTCCTACGAGCAGTACTTC
CASSDKSSYEQYF
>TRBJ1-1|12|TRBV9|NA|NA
TGTGCCAGCAGCGTAGGAGGGACTGGAGCTTTCTTT
CASSVGGTGAFF
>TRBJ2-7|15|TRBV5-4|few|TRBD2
TGTGCCAGCAGCCCCACCGGGGGGGCCTCCTACGAGCAGTACTTC
CASSPTGGASYEQYF
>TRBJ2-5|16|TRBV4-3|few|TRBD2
TGCGCCAGCAGCCAAACTCTCGGGGGGTCCCAGGAGACCCAGTACTTC
CASSQTLGGSQETQYF
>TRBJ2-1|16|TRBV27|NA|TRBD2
TGTGCCAGCAGCCAGGACCCGGCGGGGGTTTGGGATGAGCAGTTCTTC
CASSQDPAGVWDEQFF
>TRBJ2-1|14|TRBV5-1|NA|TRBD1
TGCGCCAGCAGTGCCGTGGACAGGACGGCCGAGCAGTTCTTC
CASSAVDRTAEQFF
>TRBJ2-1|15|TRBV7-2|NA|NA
TGTGCCAGCAGCTATCGCGGCCTAGTGTACAATGAGCAGTTCTTC
CASSYRGLVYNEQFF
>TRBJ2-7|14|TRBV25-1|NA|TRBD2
TGTGCCAGCAGTGACCCCGGGAGGGGCCACGAGCAGTACTTC
CASSDPGRGHEQYF
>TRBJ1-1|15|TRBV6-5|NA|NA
TGTGCCAGCAGCTCGGAGGGACGGATAAACACTGAAGCTTTCTTT
CASSSEGRINTEAFF
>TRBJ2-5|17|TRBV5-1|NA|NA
TGCGCCAGCAGCTTGGCTGGGGGCGGGGGCCTCCAAGAGACCCAGTACTTC
CASSLAGGGGLQETQYF
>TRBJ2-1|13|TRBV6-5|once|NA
TGTGCCAGCCAGCCAGGGGACTACAATGAGCAGTTCTTC
CASQPGDYNEQFF
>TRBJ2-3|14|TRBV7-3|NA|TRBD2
TGTGCCAGCAGCTTAGCGGGAGTCCCAGATACGCAGTATTTT
CASSLAGVPDTQYF
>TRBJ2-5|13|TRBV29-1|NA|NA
TGCAGCGTAGCCTTAGGGGTGGGGGGGACCCAGTACTTC
CSVALGVGGTQYF
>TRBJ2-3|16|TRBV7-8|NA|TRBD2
TGTGCCAGCAGTAATAGCGGGGGGGGGAGCACAGATACGCAGTATTTT
CASSNSGGGSTDTQYF
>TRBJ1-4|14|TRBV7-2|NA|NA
TGTGCCAGCAGCTTAGGACCCGAGGCTGAAAAACTGTTTTTT
CASSLGPEAEKLFF
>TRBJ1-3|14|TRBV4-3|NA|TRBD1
TGCGCCAGCAGCCGGACAGGATCTGGAAACACCATATATTTT
CASSRTGSGNTIYF
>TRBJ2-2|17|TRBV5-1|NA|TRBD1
TGCGCCAGCAGCCAACTAAACAGGGGGCAGAACACCGGGGAGCTGTTTTTT
CASSQLNRGQNTGELFF
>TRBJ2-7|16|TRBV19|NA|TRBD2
TGTGCCAGTAGTATGCGAGCGGGAGCGGAAAAACCAGAGCAGTACTTC
CASSMRAGAEKPEQYF
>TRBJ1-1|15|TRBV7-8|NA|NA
TGTGCCAGCAGCTTCGAGGTTGCGGGGGCCACTGAAGCTTTCTTT
CASSFEVAGATEAFF
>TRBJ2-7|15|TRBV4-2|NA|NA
TGTGCCAGCAGCCAAGTTGACGGGAGCTCCTACGAGCAGTACTTC
CASSQVDGSSYEQYF
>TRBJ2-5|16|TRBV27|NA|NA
TGTGCCAGCAGTTTATCTTCCTACGCCGTCCAAGAGACCCAGTACTTC
CASSLSSYAVQETQYF
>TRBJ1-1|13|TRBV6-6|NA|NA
TGTGCCAGCAGACAGGGATCCAACGCTGAAGCTTTCTTT
CASRQGSNAEAFF